This TCR beta chain is drawn from a study of shared clonotypes between healthy human individuals. At the level of the study: Three plates each covered CD4 naive and memory; CD8 naive two, CD8 memory one.

Assay used: immunoSEQ multiplex PCR; TCRdb lists only in-frame clones, some missing. The table lists around 2.5 million clones, more than 85% of them singletons. Of note for this clone: Its cognate antigen is unknown.

In germline, CDR1 is SNHLY, CDR2 FYNNEI. After removal of 7 bases from V and 5 bases from J, the junction contained 7 bases not matched to a gene. The CDR3 has 13 residues. General study results and limits: The researchers took only blood, and tissue repertoires probably look different. Non-shared clonotypes had lower generation probabilities than those shared by all four donors. Of the naive CD4 clonotypes, around 4.8% were shared across a handful of donors.

This sequence was found in a man aged 18 to 29 in good health. Some clones in this sample may be carry-over from other donors' samples. The rearrangement links TRBV2 to TRBJ1-1, with 7 bases matching TRBD1. Sample: naive CD4+ T cells from PBMCs. Subset given: CD45RA+ positively selected. CDR3 sequence reads: CASIRDSRTEAFF. The CDR3 DNA sequence: TGTGCCAGCATTCGGGACAGCCGGACTGAAGCTTTCTTT.